The 32 T cell receptor beta chains listed next were all sequenced from one sample in a study of blood T cell repertoires in COVID-19. Measured with immunoSEQ multiplex PCR; TCRdb has only the in-frame clones, and not every one. The sample yields 140,000 or so clones, approximately 88% seen once. Specimen: peripheral blood. These receptors all stem from a man aged 55-75 years with active or convalescent COVID-19.

V is TRBV6-5 and J is TRBJ1-5, with TRBD1 matching 7 bases. CDR1 is MNHEY and CDR2 is SVGAGI in the germline V gene. Unmatched junction bases numbered 4, after V lost 5 bases and J lost 3 bases. The CDR3 is 14 residues long. DNA of the CDR3: TGTGCCAGCAGTCCTACAGGGGACAATCAGCCCCAGCATTTT. This gives the protein CASSPTGDNQPQHF.

The rearrangement links TRBV10-3 to TRBJ1-5; 8 nucleotides line up with TRBD1. Germline-derived CDR1 and CDR2 are ENHRY and SYGVKD. V dropped 10 bases and J dropped 7; count of bases not matched to a gene: 9. The CDR3 has 13 residues. The CDR3 loop reads CATVDRVDQPQHF. The CDR3 DNA follows: TGTGCCACCGTGGACAGGGTCGACCAGCCCCAGCATTTT.

The rearrangement uses TRBV2 and TRBJ1-2, with 11 nucleotides matching TRBD1. This CDR3 region has 13 residues. V dropped 6 bases and J dropped 7; count of bases not matched to a gene: 4. CDR1 is SNHLY and CDR2 is FYNNEI in the germline V gene. CDR3 nucleotides: TGTGCCAGCAGAGGACAGGGGGCGGCTGGCTACACCTTC. Protein sequence: CASRGQGAAGYTF.

In this sample, this clone turned up once. The chain combines TRBV5-1 with TRBJ2-1, with 10 bases aligning to TRBD2. CDR3 size: 15 residues. Germline V gene data show CDR1 as SGHRS and CDR2 as YFSETQ. V lost 2 bases, J lost 4 bases, and 3 bases stayed unmatched. The CDR3 reads CASSLLAGTYNEQFF. CDR3 nucleotides: TGCGCCAGCAGCTTACTAGCGGGAACGTACAATGAGCAGTTCTTC. The whole variable domain, filled in from reference TRBV5-1 and TRBJ2-1, reads KAGVTQTPRYLIKTRGQQVTLSCSPISGHRSVSWYQQTPGQGLQFLFEYFSETQRNKGNFPGRFSGRQFSNSRSEMNVSTLELGDSALYLCASSLLAGTYNEQFFGPGTRLTVL.

The chain couples TRBV7-3 to TRBJ2-7, with D perhaps matching TRBD2 (5 bases). Germline V gives CDR1 SGHTA, CDR2 FQGTGA. There are 13 residues in the CDR3. The germline V and J ends were trimmed by 2 bases and 3 bases, with 8 bases remaining between them. The CDR3 protein is CASSLGRDYEQYF. CDR3 nucleotides: TGTGCCAGCAGCTTAGGACGGGACTACGAGCAGTACTTC.

This chain joins TRBV5-5 and TRBJ1-6; 9 nucleotides agree with TRBD1. V was clipped by 5 bases and J by 7 bases; unmatched bases: 4. The V gene's germline CDR1 is SGHKS and CDR2 YYEKEE (reference sequence). The CDR3 loop spans 14 amino acids. The CDR3 here is CASRPGTGNSPLHF. The CDR3 bases are TGTGCCAGCAGGCCCGGGACAGGGAATTCACCCCTCCACTTT.

V usage is TRBV28 and J usage is TRBJ2-1, with D possibly being TRBD2 (5 bases). Per the germline V gene, CDR1 is MDHEN and CDR2 is SYDVKM. CDR3 length: 14 residues. Trimming took 6 bases from V and 3 from J, leaving 12 bases between them. CDR3 coding DNA: TGTGCCAGCAGCCCAGGACTCCTCTACAATGAGCAGTTCTTC. Translation gives CASSPGLLYNEQFF. Filled out from reference TRBV28 and TRBJ2-1, the complete variable domain reads DVKVTQSSRYLVKRTGEKVFLECVQDMDHENMFWYRQDPGLGLRLIYFSYDVKMKEKGDIPEGYSVSREKKERFSLILESASTNQTSMYLCASSPGLLYNEQFFGPGTRLTVL.

V usage is TRBV2 and J usage is TRBJ1-2; 11 bases are shared with TRBD1. This CDR3 is built from 15 residues. The trim removed 7 bases at V and 6 bases at J, leaving 10 bases unmatched. Per germline, CDR1 SNHLY and CDR2 FYNNEI. The DNA for the CDR3 is TGTGCCAGCAACCCGGACAGGGGGCGACTAGATGGCTACACCTTC. It codes for CASNPDRGRLDGYTF.

The chain joins TRBV28 to TRBJ2-1, with 11 bases that match TRBD1. The CDR3 loop spans 15 amino acids. The V segment lost 5 bases and the J segment 8 bases; nucleotides outside the gene matches: 8. Germline lookup yields CDR1 MDHEN and CDR2 SYDVKM. The CDR3 spells CASSRSGTGGYEQFF. For the CDR3, the DNA is TGTGCCAGCAGTCGATCCGGGACAGGGGGGTATGAGCAGTTCTTC.

V is TRBV6-6 and J is TRBJ1-1; D might be TRBD1 (5 bases). The germline CDR1 and CDR2 sequences are MNHNY and SVGAGI (reference sequence). V was clipped by 5 bases and J by 11 bases, with 21 bases between them. CDR3 size: 14 residues. The CDR3: CASSPTGGTRQAFF. For the CDR3, the DNA is TGTGCCAGCAGTCCTACCGGCGGGACGAGGCAGGCTTTCTTT.

This clone was seen more than once but under ten times. The V gene is TRBV13, the J gene TRBJ1-3, with TRBD1 identical over 9 bases. Germline-derived CDR1 and CDR2 are PRHDT and FYEKMQ (reference sequence). The CDR3 length is 17 residues. V was clipped by 0 bases and J by 3 bases; unmatched bases: 6. Here the CDR3 reads CASSLGLGQGYGNTIYF. For the CDR3, the DNA is TGTGCCAGCAGCTTAGGCCTGGGACAGGGATATGGAAACACCATATATTTT.

The chain carries TRBV6-2 or TRBV6-3 and TRBJ2-2, with D possibly matching TRBD2 (5 bases). Germline V CDR1 and CDR2: MNHEY, SVGEGT. V was shortened by 0 bases and J by 4 bases, with 9 bases between the two germline ends. CDR3 length: 15 residues. The CDR3 sequence is CASSYSRRGTGELFF. CDR3 coding DNA: TGTGCCAGCAGTTACTCGCGTCGGGGCACCGGGGAGCTGTTTTTT.

The DNA of the CDR3 is TGTGCCAGCTCACTCACAGGACCGTACTCTGGAAACACCATATATTTT. Translation: CASSLTGPYSGNTIYF. This chain joins TRBV18 and TRBJ1-3, with D perhaps matching TRBD1 (5 bases). The V gene lost 4 bases and the J gene lost 0 bases, with 13 bases spanning the gap. The CDR3 totals 16 residues. CDR1 and CDR2 (germline): KGHSH, LQKENI.

The chain combines TRBV7-9 with TRBJ1-6; no definite D call. The CDR3 covers 14 residues. In germline, CDR1 is SEHNR, CDR2 FQNEAQ (reference sequence). Deletions cut 1 base from V and 6 bases from J, with 7 bases between. As DNA, the CDR3 is TGTGCCAGCAGCTTAGAACAGATTAATTCACCCCTCCACTTT. It codes for CASSLEQINSPLHF.

The chain couples TRBV6-5 to TRBJ1-5; maybe TRBD1 (6 bases). Trimming took off 2 bases at V and 6 bases at J, with 11 bases between the two ends. Germline lookup yields CDR1 MNHEY and CDR2 SVGAGI. The CDR3 contains 14 residues. CDR3 bases: TGTGCCAGCAGTTACGGGGGGGCCGGTCAGCCCCAGCATTTT. This codes for CASSYGGAGQPQHF.

A word on this clone: The junction differs from germline at one of its ends, possibly a read error. The V and J genes are TRBV7-7 and TRBJ2-5; TRBD1 aligns across 11 bases. This CDR3 is built from 16 residues. Germline V gives CDR1 SSHAT, CDR2 FNYEAQ (reference sequence). Here the CDR3 reads CASSSGTGGSGETQYF. CDR3 nucleotides: TGTGCTAGCAGCTCAGGGACAGGGGGGTCCGGGGAGACCCAGTACTTC. Variable domain in full (rest from reference TRBV7-7 and TRBJ2-5): GAGVSQSPRYKVTKRGQDVTLRCDPISSHATLYWYQQALGQGPEFLTYFNYEAQPDKSGLPSDRFSAERPEGSISTLTIQRTEQRDSAMYRCASSSGTGGSGETQYFGPGTRLLVL.

The V gene is TRBV19, the J gene TRBJ1-2; a possible D gene is TRBD1 (5 bases). Germline loops: CDR1 LNHDA, CDR2 SQIVND (reference sequence). Trimming removed 10 bases at V and 5 bases at J, with 23 bases between. This CDR3 contains 15 residues. The DNA for the CDR3 is TGTGCCACTGATTCGACCGCAGGGAAGGGGTATGGCTACACCTTC. It yields the protein CATDSTAGKGYGYTF.

The chain employs TRBV29-1 and TRBJ2-3; weak D call: TRBD1 (6 bases). This CDR3 has 12 residues. The V gene lost 5 bases and the J gene lost 3 bases, with 9 bases spanning the gap. Germline-derived CDR1 and CDR2 are SQVTM and ANQGSEA. The CDR3 DNA follows: TGCAGCGTTTCTACAGGGACAGATACGCAGTATTTT. Amino acids: CSVSTGTDTQYF.

V gene TRBV7-6 combines with J gene TRBJ2-1, with 14 bases fitting TRBD2. Per the germline V gene, CDR1 is SGHVS and CDR2 is FNYEAQ. This CDR3 has 16 residues. Germline trimming cut 4 bases from V and 9 bases from J; bases unmatched to any gene: 8. This chain's CDR3 is CASSSSGTSGRGEQFF. CDR3 coding DNA: TGTGCCAGCAGCTCATCCGGGACTAGCGGGAGAGGTGAGCAGTTCTTC.

The genes are TRBV19 and TRBJ2-7, with a tentative D call TRBD1 (7 bases). CDR3 length: 16 residues. Germline V gene sequence: CDR1 LNHDA, CDR2 SQIVND (reference sequence). V lost 5 bases to trimming and J lost 0 bases, with 17 bases between them. The CDR3, as DNA: TGTGCCAGTAGTCCAGGGGGAGGCAGGAGCTCCTACGAGCAGTACTTC. This encodes CASSPGGGRSSYEQYF.

This clone was found once. The chain recombines TRBV19 with TRBJ1-3; D possibly corresponds to TRBD1 (6 bases). The CDR3 extends over 17 amino acids. The germline CDR1 and CDR2 sequences are LNHDA and SQIVND (reference sequence). V lost 5 bases to trimming and J lost 0 bases, with 17 bases between them. As DNA, the CDR3 is TGTGCCAGTAGTGCCTTTCCCCGAGGGGGCTCTGGAAACACCATATATTTT. Encoded protein: CASSAFPRGGSGNTIYF.

CDR3 amino acids: CASSPGQGRTEAFF. CDR3 coding DNA: TGTGCCAGCTCACCCGGACAGGGGCGTACTGAAGCTTTCTTT. This chain links TRBV18 with TRBJ1-1; 9 bases line up with TRBD1. Per the germline V gene, CDR1 is KGHSH and CDR2 is LQKENI. This CDR3 is 14 amino acids long. Trimming removed 3 bases from V and 5 bases from J; junction bases left unmatched: 4.

This chain links TRBV5-1 with TRBJ2-7; TRBD1 aligns across 11 bases. Germline CDR1 and CDR2: SGHRS and YFSETQ. CDR3 size: 20 residues. The J segment lost 0 bases and the V segment lost 4 bases, leaving 18 bases of the junction unmatched. The CDR3 nucleotides are TGCGCCAGCAGCAGGAGTCAAGGACAGGGGGCTGGGGGGATCTCCTACGAGCAGTACTTC. As protein: CASSRSQGQGAGGISYEQYF.

This sequence joins TRBV5-1 and TRBJ2-1; 11 bases align to TRBD2. Germline V lookup: CDR1 SGHRS, CDR2 YFSETQ. The CDR3 extends over 14 amino acids. V lost 0 bases to trimming and J lost 7 bases; unmatched junction nucleotides: 0. CDR3 region: CASSLASGRNEQFF. For the CDR3, the DNA is TGCGCCAGCAGCTTGGCTAGCGGGAGGAATGAGCAGTTCTTC.

The chain carries TRBV2 and TRBJ2-5; 8 bases match TRBD1. This CDR3 has 14 residues. Germline loops: CDR1 SNHLY, CDR2 FYNNEI. Unmatched junction bases numbered 6, after V lost 6 bases and J lost 3 bases. The CDR3 reads CASSDRTGKETQYF. The DNA of the CDR3 is TGTGCCAGCAGCGACAGGACAGGGAAAGAGACCCAGTACTTC.

This clone was counted a few times. V and J are TRBV7-9 and TRBJ2-7, with a tentative D call TRBD2 (5 bases). The CDR3 length is 14 residues. Germline V gene data show CDR1 as SEHNR and CDR2 as FQNEAQ (reference sequence). V was trimmed by 1 base and J by 4 bases, leaving 11 bases between them. CDR3 nucleotide sequence: TGTGCCAGCAGCTTAGGAGGGAGTAAGTACGAGCAGTACTTC. It specifies CASSLGGSKYEQYF.

The V and J genes are TRBV14 and TRBJ2-1; 13 bases align to TRBD2. Germline V gives CDR1 SGHDN, CDR2 FVKESK. Trimming took 0 bases from V and 0 from J; bases not matched to a gene: 17. The CDR3 runs to 23 residues. The CDR3 is CASSQDQGRGLAGFTSSYNEQFF. The CDR3 coding sequence is TGTGCCAGCAGCCAAGATCAGGGTCGGGGACTAGCGGGATTTACGAGCTCCTACAATGAGCAGTTCTTC.

The chain carries TRBV2 and TRBJ2-5; 10 nucleotides align to TRBD1. The CDR3 consists of 14 residues. Germline CDR1 reads SNHLY; CDR2 reads FYNNEI. The V gene end was trimmed by 5 bases and the J gene end by 2 bases; junction bases not matched to a gene: 2. CDR3 bases: TGTGCCAGCAGTTCGGACAGGGGGCAAGAGACCCAGTACTTC. Translated: CASSSDRGQETQYF.

This chain uses TRBV30 with TRBJ2-7; TRBD1 matches 7 bases. The germline gives CDR1 GTSNPN, CDR2 SVGIG (reference sequence). This CDR3 spans 16 amino acids. V shed 3 bases and J 7 bases; nucleotides not matched to a gene: 18. The CDR3 region has the DNA TGTGCCTGGAGGAGCCCCGATGGCAGGGGGTTGTGGGAGCAGTACTTC. It specifies CAWRSPDGRGLWEQYF.

The genes are TRBV7-9 and TRBJ2-7; 12 nucleotides match TRBD2. J was trimmed by 0 bases and V by 5 bases; bases with no gene match: 11. CDR1 is SEHNR, CDR2 FQNEAQ, per germline (reference sequence). The CDR3 is 18 amino acids. This chain's CDR3 is CASSRRTSGAKSSYEQYF. CDR3 coding DNA: TGTGCCAGCAGCCGCCGGACTAGCGGGGCAAAGAGCTCCTACGAGCAGTACTTC.

The chain carries TRBV4-2 and TRBJ2-4, with TRBD2 identical over 14 bases. Germline lookup yields CDR1 LGHNA and CDR2 YNFKEQ. The CDR3 sequence is 18 residues long. V lost 0 bases to trimming and J lost 6 bases; unmatched junction nucleotides: 7. DNA of the CDR3: TGTGCCAGCAGCCAAGATCTGACTAGCGGGAGGGCCGTAAACATTCAGTACTTC. Translated, it gives CASSQDLTSGRAVNIQYF.

The V call is TRBV3-1 (or the pseudogene TRBV3-2), the J call TRBJ2-3; TRBD2 agrees at 7 bases. CDR1 is LGHDT, CDR2 YNNKEL, per germline (reference sequence). Trimming took 1 base from V and 5 from J; bases not matched to a gene: 9. The CDR3 runs 16 residues. CDR3 coding DNA: TGTGCCAGCAGCCAAGGTGAGGGAGGGCTGGGAGATACGCAGTATTTT. Translated: CASSQGEGGLGDTQYF.